Listed here are 27 T cell receptor beta chains from one sample, sequenced in a study of cytomegalovirus exposure and HLA in healthy donors. The PCR had 60 Vbeta and 13 Jbeta primers. Method: immunoSEQ multiplex PCR; TCRdb's copy keeps in-frame clones and lacks some. The profile shows 65,000 to 75,000 clones, about 73% of them singletons. Sequencing was done on a sample of PBMCs. The receptors originated from a woman in her sixties or seventies in good health and CMV-seropositive.

This CDR3 is CASSVGTGPSLETQYF. CDR3 in DNA: TGTGCCAGCAGCGTTGGGACAGGGCCGAGCCTAGAGACCCAGTACTTC. V usage is TRBV9 and J usage is TRBJ2-5; 9 nucleotides align to TRBD1. V lost 2 bases, J lost 4 bases, and 9 bases stayed unmatched. The germline CDR1 and CDR2 sequences are SGDLS and YYNGEE. There are 16 residues in the CDR3.

This clone has a single count. The rearrangement uses TRBV7-2 and TRBJ1-2; D perhaps matches TRBD1 (5 bases). The V gene's germline CDR1 is SGHTA and CDR2 FQGNSA. CDR3 length: 15 amino acids. V was trimmed by 5 bases and J by 4 bases, leaving 17 bases between them. CDR3 DNA sequence: TGTGCCAGCAGCCTGAGCGCCTCAGGGATCTATGGCTACACCTTC. Protein product: CASSLSASGIYGYTF.

The J gene is TRBJ2-1, the V gene TRBV30, with TRBD2 matching over 8 bases. The J segment lost 10 bases and the V segment lost 3 bases, leaving 8 bases of the junction unmatched. The CDR3 is 13 residues long. Per germline, CDR1 GTSNPN and CDR2 SVGIG (reference sequence). The CDR3 bases are TGTGCCTGGAGCCCGGGGGGGGGCGGAGAGCAGTTCTTC. Protein product: CAWSPGGGGEQFF.

V gene TRBV5-5 combines with J gene TRBJ1-4, with 10 bases identical to TRBD1. After removal of 4 bases from V and 8 bases from J, the junction contained 5 bases not matched to a gene. CDR3 length: 14 residues. Germline CDR1 reads SGHKS; CDR2 reads YYEKEE (reference sequence). The CDR3 reads CASSRGQGIEKLFF. The CDR3 coding sequence is TGTGCCAGCAGCCGGGGACAGGGGATCGAAAAACTGTTTTTT.

The rearrangement links TRBV19 to TRBJ1-1, with 7 bases identical to TRBD1. V shed 4 bases and J 6 bases; nucleotides not matched to a gene: 5. Germline V gives CDR1 LNHDA, CDR2 SQIVND (reference sequence). The CDR3 covers 13 residues. The CDR3 bases are TGTGCCAGTAGTAAACAGGGGAAACCTGAAGCTTTCTTT. It yields the protein CASSKQGKPEAFF.

This clone occurred once. The rearrangement links TRBV11-2 to TRBJ1-2; D unclear. V lost 2 bases and J lost 4, with 11 bases in between. This CDR3 spans 14 amino acids. CDR1 SGHAT and CDR2 FQNNGV come from the germline V gene. CDR3 nucleotide sequence: TGTGCCAGCAGCTTAACTGCACAGACCTATGGCTACACCTTC. Its translation: CASSLTAQTYGYTF.

The rearrangement uses TRBV7-2 and TRBJ1-1; 8 bases are shared with TRBD1. CDR3 size: 12 residues. CDR1 is SGHTA and CDR2 is FQGNSA in the germline V gene. Trimming removed 5 bases from V and 12 bases from J; junction bases left unmatched: 8. The CDR3 DNA reads TGTGCCAGCAGCACCCGACAGGGGCCAACTTTCTTT. As protein: CASSTRQGPTFF.

This clone has only one observation. The rearrangement links TRBV28 to TRBJ1-5, with D hard to call. V lost 6 bases and J 5 bases, leaving 8 bases between the germline ends. The CDR3 totals 12 residues. The germline V gene encodes CDR1 MDHEN and CDR2 SYDVKM. The CDR3 region has the DNA TGTGCCAGCAGACGGGGAGATCAGCCCCAGCATTTT. It is translated as CASRRGDQPQHF.

V gene TRBV10-3 combines with J gene TRBJ2-1; D is possibly TRBD1 (5 bases). With 10 bases removed from V and 0 bases from J, the gap between germline ends came to 13 bases. CDR1 and CDR2 from the germline V gene are ENHRY and SYGVKD. The CDR3 has 14 residues. This CDR3 reads CATRGQSSYNEQFF. The CDR3 nucleotides read TGTGCCACTAGGGGCCAAAGCTCCTACAATGAGCAGTTCTTC.

This sequence joins TRBV27 and TRBJ2-3; D gene ambiguous. Deletions cut 6 bases from V and 6 bases from J, with 10 bases between. The CDR3 is 12 amino acids. CDR1 MNHEY and CDR2 SMNVEV come from the germline V gene (reference sequence). For the CDR3, the DNA is TGTGCCAGCAGGAGCGTCGGGGATACGCAGTATTTT. This codes for CASRSVGDTQYF.

Many counts were recorded for this clone. This chain connects TRBV6-1 to TRBJ1-1, with D possibly TRBD1 on 6 matching bases. This CDR3 contains 16 residues. The V end lost 3 bases, the J end lost 4 bases, and 18 bases lay between the germline ends. CDR1 is MNHNS, CDR2 SASEGT, per germline. For the CDR3, the DNA is TGTGCCAGCAGTGACCCGGGACAAACTATTTCCACTGAAGCTTTCTTT. It encodes CASSDPGQTISTEAFF.

Concerning this clone itself: One end of the junction varies from germline; a read error may be responsible. The sample contains more than one DNA sequence encoding this CDR3. The J gene is TRBJ1-6, the V gene TRBV30; TRBD1 agrees at 9 bases. The V gene's germline CDR1 is GTSNPN and CDR2 SVGIG (reference sequence). CDR3 length equals 13 residues. The CDR3 here is CAWRQGDNSPLHF. In DNA, the CDR3 is TGTGCCTGGCGACAGGGGGACAATTCCCCCCTCCACTTT.

The chain uses TRBV6-6 and TRBJ2-3; TRBD2 agrees at 14 bases. The V gene end was trimmed by 5 bases and the J gene end by 2 bases; junction bases not matched to a gene: 3. This CDR3 region has 16 residues. The germline V gene has CDR1 MNHNY and CDR2 SVGAGI (reference sequence). CDR3 coding DNA: TGTGCCAGCAGTCGACTAGCGGGAGGGATCACAGATACGCAGTATTTT. Its protein is CASSRLAGGITDTQYF.

The rearrangement joins TRBV10-3 to TRBJ1-3; no reliable D call. CDR3 length: 15 amino acids. Germline V gives CDR1 ENHRY, CDR2 SYGVKD. Trimming removed 4 bases at V and 3 bases at J, with 13 bases between. The CDR3 here is CAISGPGTDGNTIYF. CDR3 nucleotides: TGTGCCATCAGTGGTCCAGGTACCGATGGAAACACCATATATTTT.

CDR3: CSSGGARDTQYF. The CDR3 DNA sequence: TGCAGCTCAGGGGGCGCGAGGGATACGCAGTATTTT. This chain connects TRBV29-1 to TRBJ2-3; 8 bases match TRBD1. Germline values: CDR1 SQVTM, CDR2 ANQGSEA. The CDR3 consists of 12 residues. V shed 8 bases, J shed 6 bases, and the junction held 7 bases outside the gene matches.

The rearrangement links TRBV30 to TRBJ1-4; tentative D call: TRBD1 (5 bases). CDR3 length equals 12 residues. The germline gives CDR1 GTSNPN, CDR2 SVGIG (reference sequence). V shed 0 bases and J shed 10 bases, with 9 bases lying between them. This chain's CDR3 is CAWSVGGGKLFF. CDR3 coding DNA: TGTGCCTGGAGTGTAGGCGGGGGAAAACTGTTTTTT.

The rearrangement joins TRBV6-1 to TRBJ1-5; D is uncertain. In germline, CDR1 is MNHNS, CDR2 SASEGT. Trimming removed 4 bases at V and 5 bases at J, with 15 bases between. This CDR3 spans 15 amino acids. As DNA, the CDR3 is TGTGCCAGCAGTGCGGTATATGTTCGCGATCAGCCCCAGCATTTT. Its protein product is CASSAVYVRDQPQHF.

The J gene is TRBJ1-2, the V gene TRBV5-4; D gene ambiguous. Trimming cost V 3 bases and J 3 bases, with 9 bases left between them. The CDR3 consists of 13 residues. CDR1 is SGHNT, CDR2 YYREEE, per germline (reference sequence). The CDR3 sequence: CASSSSRDYGYTF. For the CDR3, the DNA is TGTGCCAGCAGCTCTTCTCGCGACTATGGCTACACCTTC. The full variable domain, its missing parts supplied by reference TRBV5-4 and TRBJ1-2, is ETGVTQSPTHLIKTRGQQVTLRCSSQSGHNTVSWYQQALGQGPQFIFQYYREEENGRGNFPPRFSGLQFPNYSSELNVNALELDDSALYLCASSSSRDYGYTFGSGTRLTVV.

The chain combines TRBV5-4 with TRBJ2-1, with D unclear. CDR3 length: 15 amino acids. Germline V CDR1 and CDR2: SGHNT, YYREEE (reference sequence). Deletions cut 0 bases from V and 1 base from J, with 8 bases between. The CDR3 sequence: CASSLDSSSYNEQFF. The CDR3 region has the DNA TGTGCCAGCAGCTTGGACAGCTCATCCTACAATGAGCAGTTCTTC.

This chain uses TRBV9 with TRBJ2-3; D gene ambiguous. The CDR3 sequence is 15 residues long. Germline values: CDR1 SGDLS, CDR2 YYNGEE. The V gene lost 0 bases and the J gene lost 2 bases, with 10 bases spanning the gap. CDR3 amino acids: CASSVVAELTDTQYF. The CDR3 DNA sequence: TGTGCCAGCAGCGTAGTGGCGGAGCTCACAGATACGCAGTATTTT.

This clone was recorded only once. The junction and the germline gene differ at one end; a read error may be behind it. The V call is TRBV4-1, the J call TRBJ1-2, with D possibly being TRBD1 (6 bases). Germline values: CDR1 MGHRA, CDR2 YSYEKL. This CDR3 has 14 residues. The CDR3 loop is CASSEEQGFGGYTF. CDR3 DNA sequence: TGCGCCAGCAGCGAAGAACAGGGATTTGGGGGCTACACCTTC.

The chain is built from TRBV4-2 and TRBJ1-1; D call uncertain. Germline values: CDR1 LGHNA, CDR2 YNFKEQ. Deletions cut 0 bases from V and 7 bases from J, with 12 bases between. The CDR3 has 14 amino acids. In nucleotides, the CDR3 is TGTGCCAGCAGCCAAGATGGTAACTCGAATGAAGCTTTCTTT. Its translation: CASSQDGNSNEAFF.

The chain employs TRBV7-3 and TRBJ1-6; 8 nucleotides align to TRBD1. The CDR3 has 13 amino acids. The J segment lost 13 bases and the V segment lost 5 bases, leaving 7 bases of the junction unmatched. The germline V gene has CDR1 SGHTA and CDR2 FQGTGA. CDR3: CASSIGQGWPLHF. Written as DNA, the CDR3 is TGTGCCAGCAGCATAGGACAGGGATGGCCCCTCCACTTT.

This clone was observed a handful of times. This chain uses TRBV10-2 with TRBJ2-5; TRBD1 matches at 10 bases. J lost 4 bases, V lost 5 bases, and 7 bases had no gene match. Per the germline V gene, CDR1 is WSHSY and CDR2 is SAAADI. This CDR3 spans 15 amino acids. The CDR3 region is CASSPGTGARETQYF. CDR3 coding DNA: TGCGCCAGCAGTCCCGGGACAGGGGCGAGAGAGACCCAGTACTTC.

CDR3 sequence (DNA): TGCAGCGTTGTCGGCGGGAACACCGGGGAGCTGTTTTTT. It yields the protein CSVVGGNTGELFF. The J gene is TRBJ2-2, the V gene TRBV29-1; D is unclear. CDR1 and CDR2 from the germline V gene are SQVTM and ANQGSEA. The germline V and J ends were trimmed by 4 bases and 1 base, with 7 bases remaining between them. This CDR3 region has 13 residues.

In its sample, this clone was seen a few times. V is TRBV4-1 and J is TRBJ2-5; TRBD2 agrees at 7 bases. The CDR3 runs to 16 residues. The trim removed 1 base at V and 1 base at J, leaving 6 bases unmatched. CDR1 MGHRA and CDR2 YSYEKL come from the germline V gene. The CDR3 nucleotides are TGCGCCAGCAGCCAAGGAAAAGGGACTACCCAAGAGACCCAGTACTTC. Its translation: CASSQGKGTTQETQYF.

The CDR3, as DNA: TGTGCCAGCAGTCCCTGGGACAGGGGAGCTTTCTTT. It encodes CASSPWDRGAFF. The chain combines TRBV28 with TRBJ1-1; 10 bases fit TRBD1. CDR1 is MDHEN and CDR2 is SYDVKM in the germline V gene. The CDR3 is made up of 12 amino acids. V shed 5 bases, J shed 10 bases, and the junction held 4 bases outside the gene matches.